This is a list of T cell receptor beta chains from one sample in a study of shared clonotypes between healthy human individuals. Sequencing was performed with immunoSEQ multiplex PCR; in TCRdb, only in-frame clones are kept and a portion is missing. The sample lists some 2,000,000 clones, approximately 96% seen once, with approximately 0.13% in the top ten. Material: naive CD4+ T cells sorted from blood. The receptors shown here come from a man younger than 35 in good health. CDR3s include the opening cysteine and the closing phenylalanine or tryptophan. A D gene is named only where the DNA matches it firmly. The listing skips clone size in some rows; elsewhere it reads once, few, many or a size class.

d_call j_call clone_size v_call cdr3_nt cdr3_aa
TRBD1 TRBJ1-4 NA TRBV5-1 TGCGCCAGCAGCCTCCTGGACAGGGGTGAAAAACTGTTTTTT CASSLLDRGEKLFF
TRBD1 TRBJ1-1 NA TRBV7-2 TGTGCCAGCAGCCCGACAGGGTCAGGCACTGAAGCTTTCTTT CASSPTGSGTEAFF
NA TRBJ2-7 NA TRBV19 TGTGCCAGTAGTATCTTACTAGCAGAACTTCAGAAGCAGTACTTC CASSILLAELQKQYF
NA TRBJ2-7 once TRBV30 TGTGCCTGGAGTGTACTATCTTTGCAGAGCTACGAGCAGTACTTC CAWSVLSLQSYEQYF
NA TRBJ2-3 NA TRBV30 TGTGCCTGGAGCCGGGGGACCAGTGATACGCAGTATTTT CAWSRGTSDTQYF
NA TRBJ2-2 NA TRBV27 TGTGCCAGCAGTCCCCCCGGCGGGGAGCTGTTTTTT CASSPPGGELFF
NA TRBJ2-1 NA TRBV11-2 TGTGCCAGCAGCTTAGCCCATGATGAGCAGTTCTTC CASSLAHDEQFF
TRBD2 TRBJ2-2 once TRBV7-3 TGTGCCAGCAGCCCAAACTGGGCTAGCGGGACGAACACCGGGGAGCTGTTTTTT CASSPNWASGTNTGELFF
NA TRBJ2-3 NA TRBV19 TGTGCCAGTAGTGACGACCTTTACAGCACAGATACGCAGTATTTT CASSDDLYSTDTQYF
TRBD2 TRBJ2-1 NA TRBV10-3 TGTGCCATCAGGAGAGGGACTAGCCTGTACAATGAGCAGTTCTTC CAIRRGTSLYNEQFF
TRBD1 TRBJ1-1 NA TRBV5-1 TGCGCCAGCCACTCAGGGGGGGCGAACACTGAAGCTTTCTTT CASHSGGANTEAFF
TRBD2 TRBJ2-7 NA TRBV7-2 TGTGCCAGCAACCACTTAGCGGGAGGGCCCTGCGAGCAGTACTTC CASNHLAGGPCEQYF
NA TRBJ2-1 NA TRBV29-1 TGCAGCGTTGGTCTAGCTTTCAATGAGCAGTTCTTC CSVGLAFNEQFF
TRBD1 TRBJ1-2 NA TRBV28 TGTGCCAGCTGCCGGAGCGGGACAGGGGGCCCCTATGGCTACACCTTC CASCRSGTGGPYGYTF
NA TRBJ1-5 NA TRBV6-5 TGTGCCAGCACCCGGACAGCGCGCGATCAGCCCCAGCATTTT CASTRTARDQPQHF
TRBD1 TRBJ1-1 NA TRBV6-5 TGTGCCAGCAGTATCGTAACAGGGGCTGAAGCTTTCTTT CASSIVTGAEAFF
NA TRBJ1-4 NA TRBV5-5 TGTGCCAGCAGCTTTGGGGGAGGAAATGAAAAACTGTTTTTT CASSFGGGNEKLFF
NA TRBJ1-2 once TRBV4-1 TGCGCCAGCAGCCAAGAGAGAAGGGGAGCAACAGGCACCGGGGATGACTATGGCTACACCTTC CASSQERRGATGTGDDYGYTF
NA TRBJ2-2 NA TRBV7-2 TGTGCCAGCAAGCTCAAGGCCTCGACCGGGGAGCTGTTTTTT CASKLKASTGELFF
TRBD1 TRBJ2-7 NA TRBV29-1 TGCAGCGTTGAAGATCGGGACAGGGCTTACGAGCAGTACTTC CSVEDRDRAYEQYF
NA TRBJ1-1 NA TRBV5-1 TGCGCCAGCAGCTTGGGAGGGGCCGGGAACACTGAAGCTTTCTTT CASSLGGAGNTEAFF
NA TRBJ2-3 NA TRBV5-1 TGCGCCAGCAGCTTCGACCGGAGTTCTAGCACAGATACGCAGTATTTT CASSFDRSSSTDTQYF
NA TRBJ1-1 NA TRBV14 TGTGCCAGCAGCCAGGTACGGAGTACTGAAGCTTTCTTT CASSQVRSTEAFF
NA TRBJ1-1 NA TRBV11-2 TGTGCCAGCAGCCGGCGACAGGTTTATGGCGGCACTGAAGCTTTCTTT CASSRRQVYGGTEAFF
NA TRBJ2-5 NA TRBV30 TGTGCCTGGAGTGCGGTTCAAGAGACCCAGTACTTC CAWSAVQETQYF
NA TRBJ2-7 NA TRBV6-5 TGTGCCAGCAGTCCCGTCCTCAACTACGAGCAGTACTTC CASSPVLNYEQYF
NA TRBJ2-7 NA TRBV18 TGTGCCAGCTCACCCGCGGGACATAACTCCTACGAGCAGTACTTC CASSPAGHNSYEQYF
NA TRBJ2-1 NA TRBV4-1 TGCGCCAGCAGCGCCAGCGACTCCTACAATGAGCAGTTCTTC CASSASDSYNEQFF
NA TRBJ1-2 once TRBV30 TGTGCCGAATACAAGCAAGGCCTAAACTATGGCTACACCTTC CAEYKQGLNYGYTF
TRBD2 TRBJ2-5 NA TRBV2 TGTGCCAGCAGTCCCGGACTAGCCGGGGAGACCCAGTACTTC CASSPGLAGETQYF
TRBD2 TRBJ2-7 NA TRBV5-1 TGCGCCAGCAGCTCAGGAGCGGGAATCTACGAGCAGTACTTC CASSSGAGIYEQYF
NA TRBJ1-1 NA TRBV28 TGTGCCAGCAGTACAGGGTACGGGGACACTGAAGCTTTCTTT CASSTGYGDTEAFF
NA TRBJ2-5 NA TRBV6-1 TGTGCCAGCAGCCTGCTAGAGACCCAGTACTTC CASSLLETQYF
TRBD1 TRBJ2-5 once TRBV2 TGTGCCAGCAGCCGGGACAGGGGCTACCAAGAGACCCAGTACTTC CASSRDRGYQETQYF
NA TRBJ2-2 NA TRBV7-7 TGTGCTAGCAGCGTTCCCCCGGACGACACCGGGGAGCTGTTTTTT CASSVPPDDTGELFF
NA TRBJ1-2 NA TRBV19 TGTGCCAGTAGTATAGTGGACAGAAGAAATGGCTACACCTTC CASSIVDRRNGYTF
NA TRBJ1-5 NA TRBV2 TGTGCCAGCACTTCCTCCGTTGGGGCCAATCAGCCCCAGCATTTT CASTSSVGANQPQHF
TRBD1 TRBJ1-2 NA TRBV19 TGTGCCACCCGACAGGGGGACTATGGCTACACCTTC CATRQGDYGYTF
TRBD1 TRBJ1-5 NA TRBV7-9 TGTGCCAGCAGCCCAACCGGGACAGGGGGCACCGAGCCCCAGCATTTT CASSPTGTGGTEPQHF
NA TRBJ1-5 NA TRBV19 TGTGCCAGTAGCCCAGTCCATCTCCCCCAGCATTTT CASSPVHLPQHF
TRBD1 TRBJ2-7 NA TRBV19 TGTGCCAGTAGTCAAAGGACAGGGGGCAACGAGCAGTACTTC CASSQRTGGNEQYF
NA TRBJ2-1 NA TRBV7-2 TGTGCCAGCAGCTTTTGGACCGATCCTAATGAGCAGTTCTTC CASSFWTDPNEQFF
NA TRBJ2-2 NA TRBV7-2 TGTGCCAGCAGCCCCCGATTGGTCTCCGGGGAGCTGTTTTTT CASSPRLVSGELFF
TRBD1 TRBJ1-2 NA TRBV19 TGTGCCAGTAGTATACCCGGGACAGGGGGCATCAATGGCTACACCTTC CASSIPGTGGINGYTF
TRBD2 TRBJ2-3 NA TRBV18 TGTGCCAGCTCACCATTGGCTAGCGGGAGTTACACAGATACGCAGTATTTT CASSPLASGSYTDTQYF
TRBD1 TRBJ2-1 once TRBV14 TGTGCCAGCAGCCCCTCAGGACAGGGGACCTACAATGAGCAGTTCTTC CASSPSGQGTYNEQFF
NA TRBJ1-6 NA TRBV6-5 TGTGCCAGCAATTTCCGAGGGTCACCCCTCCACTTT CASNFRGSPLHF
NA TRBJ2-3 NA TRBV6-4 TGTGCCAGCAGTCAAATCCGTGGTAGCACAGATACGCAGTATTTT CASSQIRGSTDTQYF
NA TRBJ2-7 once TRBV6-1 TGTGCCGCCGGTAGCGTCTACGAGCAGTACTTC CAAGSVYEQYF
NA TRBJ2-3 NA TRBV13 TGTGCCAGCAGCACCCGGGGCACAGATACGCAGTATTTT CASSTRGTDTQYF
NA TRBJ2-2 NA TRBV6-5 TGTGCCAGCAGTTACTCGAGAGGGGACACCGGGGAGCTGTTTTTT CASSYSRGDTGELFF
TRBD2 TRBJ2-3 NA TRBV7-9 TGTGCCAGCAGCCAACGAGGGACTAGCGGGTACACAGATACGCAGTATTTT CASSQRGTSGYTDTQYF
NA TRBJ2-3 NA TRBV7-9 TGTGCCAGCACCTTAGGGGATGCTATTCCCCCAGATACGCAGTATTTT CASTLGDAIPPDTQYF